The 19 T cell receptor beta chains below come from one sample, sequenced in a study of blood T cell repertoires in COVID-19. The repertoire was sequenced with immunoSEQ multiplex PCR; TCRdb's copy has only in-frame clones and lacks some. The table has about half a million clones, 80% to 90% seen once; the top ten hold 0.9%. The specimen sequenced was peripheral blood. All receptors derive from a man aged 18 to 30 with COVID-19, enrolled during active disease.

The chain uses TRBV5-1 and TRBJ2-6; D is ambiguous. The V and J ends lost 4 bases and 0 bases respectively, with 5 bases between them. Per germline, CDR1 SGHRS and CDR2 YFSETQ. There are 14 residues in the CDR3. CDR3 nucleotide sequence: TGCGCCAGCAGCCCACTCTCTGGGGCCAACGTCCTGACTTTC. Protein product: CASSPLSGANVLTF.

This clone appeared a single time. This chain connects TRBV30 to TRBJ2-3; weak D call: TRBD2 (5 bases). The length of the CDR3 is 17 residues. Between the trimmed V and J ends, which lost 0 bases and 1 base, there was a span of 17 bases. CDR1 GTSNPN and CDR2 SVGIG come from the germline V gene (reference sequence). This CDR3 is CAWSVTRLLGGTDTQYF. The CDR3 nucleotides read TGTGCCTGGAGTGTGACGAGACTCTTGGGAGGCACAGATACGCAGTATTTT. Full variable domain (outside the CDR3, taken from reference TRBV30 and TRBJ2-3): SQTIHQWPATLVQPVGSPLSLECTVEGTSNPNLYWYRQAAGRGLQLLFYSVGIGQISSEVPQNLSASRPQDRQFILSSKKLLLSDSGFYLCAWSVTRLLGGTDTQYFGPGTRLTVL.

V usage is TRBV7-9 and J usage is TRBJ2-3; 9 nucleotides match TRBD2. CDR1 is SEHNR, CDR2 FQNEAQ, per germline (reference sequence). The CDR3 has 19 residues. V lost 5 bases and J lost 5; bases outside the gene matches: 20. The CDR3 bases are TGTGCCAGCAGCACACCGAGCGGGGGGATTATGTTGCAGGGAGATACGCAGTATTTT. As protein: CASSTPSGGIMLQGDTQYF.

The chain uses TRBV3-1 (or the pseudogene TRBV3-2) and TRBJ1-1, with 9 nucleotides matching TRBD1. Germline V gives CDR1 LGHDT, CDR2 YNNKEL (reference sequence). V gave up 1 base and J gave up 4 bases; unmatched junction bases: 1. CDR3 size: 14 residues. The CDR3 DNA sequence: TGTGCCAGCAGCCAAGGGACAGGGGCCACTGAAGCTTTCTTT. It is translated as CASSQGTGATEAFF.

The chain is built from TRBV3-1 (or the pseudogene TRBV3-2) and TRBJ1-2; TRBD1 agrees at 7 bases. Germline CDR1 reads LGHDT; CDR2 reads YNNKEL (reference sequence). The CDR3 loop spans 16 amino acids. V lost 1 base, J lost 6 bases, and 11 bases stayed unmatched. The CDR3 loop reads CASSQGTGLTTNGYTF. The CDR3, as DNA: TGTGCCAGCAGCCAAGGGACAGGACTGACTACGAATGGCTACACCTTC.

The rearrangement joins TRBV6-5 to TRBJ2-7; 7 bases line up with TRBD1. CDR3 length equals 15 residues. The V segment lost 6 bases and the J segment 0 bases; nucleotides outside the gene matches: 8. Germline V lookup: CDR1 MNHEY, CDR2 SVGAGI. In DNA form, the CDR3 reads TGTGCCAGCAGGAGAGGTGGGACAGACTCCTACGAGCAGTACTTC. This gives the protein CASRRGGTDSYEQYF.

The chain is built from TRBV2 and TRBJ1-3; 10 bases fit TRBD1. The junction had 5 bases not matched to a gene; V was cut back by 5 bases and J by 7 bases. Germline loops: CDR1 SNHLY, CDR2 FYNNEI. The CDR3 extends over 14 amino acids. Here the CDR3 reads CASSRQGAGNTIYF. The CDR3, as DNA: TGTGCCAGCAGTAGACAGGGGGCCGGGAACACCATATATTTT.

The gene calls are TRBV20-1 and TRBJ1-5; TRBD1 is a possible D gene (5 bases). The CDR3 runs 15 residues. Germline V lookup: CDR1 DFQATT, CDR2 SNEGSKA (reference sequence). The germline V and J ends were trimmed by 3 bases and 4 bases, with 16 bases remaining between them. CDR3 in DNA: TGCAGTGCTAGTCGTCGGCGACAGTATAATCAGCCCCAGCATTTT. Amino acid sequence: CSASRRRQYNQPQHF.

The chain carries TRBV15 and TRBJ2-2, with 7 bases that match TRBD2. V dropped 6 bases and J dropped 8; count of bases not matched to a gene: 9. Per the germline V gene, CDR1 is LNHNV and CDR2 is YYDKDF (reference sequence). This CDR3 is 14 amino acids long. The CDR3 region is CATSVSGIEGELFF. The DNA of the CDR3 is TGTGCCACCAGTGTAAGCGGGATAGAGGGGGAGCTGTTTTTT.

The J gene is TRBJ2-5, the V gene TRBV10-1; 9 nucleotides agree with TRBD1. Germline trimming cut 3 bases from V and 5 bases from J; bases unmatched to any gene: 4. Germline V gives CDR1 WNHNN, CDR2 SYGVQD (reference sequence). CDR3 length: 14 amino acids. The CDR3 loop is CASSEQGAGETQYF. The CDR3 region has the DNA TGCGCCAGCAGTGAACAGGGGGCTGGGGAGACCCAGTACTTC.

V gene TRBV5-6 combines with J gene TRBJ2-1; D is ambiguous. V was clipped by 4 bases and J by 1 base, with 12 bases between them. The germline gives CDR1 SGHDT, CDR2 YYEEEE. The CDR3 runs 15 residues. The CDR3 loop reads CASSRFPNSYNEQFF. The CDR3 DNA reads TGTGCCAGCAGCCGGTTTCCCAATTCCTACAATGAGCAGTTCTTC. Full variable domain (remainder filled in from reference TRBV5-6 and TRBJ2-1): DAGVTQSPTHLIKTRGQQVTLRCSPKSGHDTVSWYQQALGQGPQFIFQYYEEEERQRGNFPDRFSGHQFPNYSSELNVNALLLGDSALYLCASSRFPNSYNEQFFGPGTRLTVL.

CDR3 loop: CASSEGLAVEGDTQYF. In DNA, the CDR3 is TGTGCCAGCAGTGAAGGTCTAGCGGTAGAAGGAGATACGCAGTATTTT. The rearrangement links TRBV2 to TRBJ2-3, with 7 bases aligning to TRBD2. CDR1 and CDR2 from the germline V gene are SNHLY and FYNNEI. J was trimmed by 5 bases and V by 1 base; bases with no gene match: 9. The CDR3 contains 16 residues.

J is TRBJ2-4 and V is TRBV29-1; 9 bases align to TRBD2. The CDR3 loop spans 14 amino acids. Germline V gene lookup returns CDR1 SQVTM and CDR2 ANQGSEA. V trimming: 6 bases; J trimming: 7 bases; junction bases outside the gene matches: 10. The CDR3 DNA sequence: TGCAGCGTCCCGACTAGCGGAGGGGGGAACATTCAGTACTTC. It is translated as CSVPTSGGGNIQYF.

V usage is TRBV11-2 and J usage is TRBJ1-2; D is uncertain. The length of the CDR3 is 15 residues. CDR1 is SGHAT, CDR2 FQNNGV, per germline. V was trimmed by 1 base and J by 8 bases, leaving 17 bases between them. The CDR3 nucleotides are TGTGCCAGCAGCTTAGGCGCCGTCGTCCCCGCCGGCTACACCTTC. Translation gives CASSLGAVVPAGYTF.

The V gene is TRBV7-9, the J gene TRBJ1-1, with TRBD1 matching over 7 bases. The CDR3 runs to 13 residues. The germline CDR1 and CDR2 sequences are SEHNR and FQNEAQ (reference sequence). V gave up 5 bases and J gave up 6 bases; unmatched junction bases: 6. As DNA, the CDR3 is TGTGCCAGCAGCGCGCGGGACAGCCCTGAAGCTTTCTTT. Translating gives CASSARDSPEAFF.

The gene calls are TRBV28 and TRBJ2-1; D unresolved. This CDR3 contains 13 residues. V was shortened by 6 bases and J by 9 bases, with 15 bases between the two germline ends. The germline CDR1 and CDR2 sequences are MDHEN and SYDVKM. In DNA form, the CDR3 reads TGTGCCAGCAGCCAGATGACACACAGTGAGCAGTTCTTC. Its protein is CASSQMTHSEQFF.

The chain couples TRBV6-5 to TRBJ2-7; tentative D call: TRBD2 (5 bases). Germline CDR1 reads MNHEY; CDR2 reads SVGAGI. The CDR3 contains 14 residues. Trimming removed 6 bases from V and 4 bases from J, with 16 bases in between. CDR3 in amino acids: CASSPVSGEYEQYF. In DNA, the CDR3 is TGTGCCAGCAGCCCCGTAAGCGGAGAGTACGAGCAGTACTTC.

The gene calls are TRBV7-9 and TRBJ2-1; 9 bases are a match to TRBD2. CDR1 SEHNR and CDR2 FQNEAQ come from the germline V gene (reference sequence). V shed 6 bases and J 8 bases; nucleotides not matched to a gene: 8. The CDR3 is 14 residues long. The DNA of the CDR3 is TGTGCCAGCAGTCCCCGGACTAGCGTCCATGAGCAGTTCTTC. The encoded protein is CASSPRTSVHEQFF.

This clone has a single count. This rearrangement joins TRBV2 to TRBJ2-7; D remains ambiguous. CDR1 and CDR2 (germline): SNHLY, FYNNEI. The CDR3 runs 12 residues. The V and J ends lost 6 bases and 0 bases respectively, with 6 bases between them. In DNA form, the CDR3 reads TGTGCCAGCAGCTACAGCTCCTACGAGCAGTACTTC. It is translated as CASSYSSYEQYF.